This T cell receptor (beta chain) was profiled in a study of blood T cell repertoires in COVID-19. The wider study: Researchers got acute and convalescent COVID-19 samples from the United States, Italy and Spain. PBMCs, B-cell-depleted T cells, or T cells were the source of the cDNA or gDNA that made up the material.

The germline CDR1 and CDR2 sequences are KGHSH and LQKENI. V was pared by 3 bases and J by 4 bases, with 8 bases of the junction left unmatched. The CDR3 loop spans 15 amino acids. Authors' analysis steps: Using reference gene primer amplification, nucleated cell counts were estimated. The assay was immunoSEQ multiplex PCR, and TCRdb's table has in-frame clones only and misses some. The V and J calls and clone size are taken from that table; D and trimming were inferred from the DNA. The data contain about 230,000 clones, over 80% of them seen just once; the ten biggest clones take up under 3.5%. Patients at the Seattle site were enrolled during active infection and followed longitudinally.

This clonotype originated in a man aged 25 to 40 with COVID-19, enrolled during active disease. Sequencing input: peripheral blood. V gene TRBV18 combines with J gene TRBJ1-1; TRBD1 aligns across 7 bases. CDR3 in amino acids: CASSPRQGRSTEAFF. CDR3 DNA: TGTGCCAGCTCACCCCGACAGGGTCGGTCCACTGAAGCTTTCTTT.